This is a list of T cell receptor beta chains from one sample in a study of blood T cell repertoires in COVID-19. Clones were read by immunoSEQ multiplex PCR, and TCRdb kept only the in-frame ones, dropping some. The repertoire holds about 63,000 clones, with 65% to 80% as singletons. Sequencing was carried out using peripheral blood. These receptor sequences come from a human donor in a cohort sampled during active COVID-19. Each CDR3 is given with its conserved first and last residue. Fields, in order: J gene, clone size, V gene, CDR3 protein. The size of a clone is reported for some rows only, either as once, few or many, or as a class for expanded clones.

J gene: TRBJ2-7
clone size: -
V gene: TRBV7-9
CDR3 protein: CASSFAGTSGSSSYEQYF

J gene: TRBJ2-3
clone size: -
V gene: TRBV7-2
CDR3 protein: CASSLGGETDTQYF

J gene: TRBJ1-1
clone size: -
V gene: TRBV4-3
CDR3 protein: CASRPQVLNTEAFF

J gene: TRBJ2-4
clone size: -
V gene: TRBV9
CDR3 protein: CASSPPGGEGGIQYF

J gene: TRBJ2-5
clone size: -
V gene: TRBV5-5
CDR3 protein: CASSLGQQETQYF

J gene: TRBJ2-5
clone size: -
V gene: TRBV5-5
CDR3 protein: CASTRTGGVETQYF

J gene: TRBJ2-3
clone size: -
V gene: TRBV18
CDR3 protein: CASSRAGGRTDTQYF

J gene: TRBJ2-5
clone size: -
V gene: TRBV5-1
CDR3 protein: CASSLSGVETQYF

J gene: TRBJ2-3
clone size: -
V gene: TRBV7-3
CDR3 protein: CASSSFGQGFTDTQYF

J gene: TRBJ2-7
clone size: -
V gene: TRBV7-2
CDR3 protein: CASSFGSVYEQYF

J gene: TRBJ1-3
clone size: -
V gene: TRBV18
CDR3 protein: CASSPQGAAGNTIYF

J gene: TRBJ2-1
clone size: -
V gene: TRBV5-4
CDR3 protein: CASSLATSLNEQFF

J gene: TRBJ1-5
clone size: -
V gene: TRBV11-2
CDR3 protein: CASSLQINQPQHF

J gene: TRBJ2-1
clone size: few
V gene: TRBV7-2
CDR3 protein: CASSLAVGSYNEQFF

J gene: TRBJ2-1
clone size: -
V gene: TRBV2
CDR3 protein: CASSGLWSGRADEQFF

J gene: TRBJ1-5
clone size: -
V gene: TRBV27
CDR3 protein: CASREGQVSGQPQHF

J gene: TRBJ1-2
clone size: -
V gene: TRBV7-6
CDR3 protein: CASSSAGTGGARSGGYTF

J gene: TRBJ2-7
clone size: -
V gene: TRBV5-4
CDR3 protein: CASSLASGREQEQYF

J gene: TRBJ2-5
clone size: -
V gene: TRBV4-2
CDR3 protein: CASSLGTGLPRETQYF

J gene: TRBJ2-2
clone size: -
V gene: TRBV4-2
CDR3 protein: CASSQLLGEAGELFF

J gene: TRBJ1-3
clone size: few
V gene: TRBV6-6
CDR3 protein: CASSYAVSGNTIYF

J gene: TRBJ2-3
clone size: -
V gene: TRBV4-1
CDR3 protein: CASSLTPGTGTSADTQYF

J gene: TRBJ2-4
clone size: -
V gene: TRBV5-1
CDR3 protein: CASSFGAAKNIQYF

J gene: TRBJ2-3
clone size: -
V gene: TRBV19
CDR3 protein: CASSIYGGTDTQYF

J gene: TRBJ2-7
clone size: -
V gene: TRBV10-3
CDR3 protein: CAISLAGVGYEQYF

J gene: TRBJ2-7
clone size: -
V gene: TRBV6-2/TRBV6-3
CDR3 protein: CASSSTGATREEYF

J gene: TRBJ2-1
clone size: few
V gene: TRBV28
CDR3 protein: CASIPGTTYNEQFF

J gene: TRBJ1-4
clone size: -
V gene: TRBV29-1
CDR3 protein: CSVDEGAGEKLFF

J gene: TRBJ2-5
clone size: -
V gene: TRBV7-9
CDR3 protein: CASSLGSGIETQYF

J gene: TRBJ2-2
clone size: -
V gene: TRBV5-5
CDR3 protein: CASSSSLGGELFF

J gene: TRBJ2-5
clone size: -
V gene: TRBV4-1
CDR3 protein: CASSQVHTQETQYF

J gene: TRBJ2-3
clone size: -
V gene: TRBV4-3
CDR3 protein: CASSLRDASTDTQYF

J gene: TRBJ1-6
clone size: -
V gene: TRBV9
CDR3 protein: CASSVRTGNSPLHF

J gene: TRBJ1-1
clone size: -
V gene: TRBV9
CDR3 protein: CASSEDPSGRAEAFF

J gene: TRBJ1-3
clone size: once
V gene: TRBV18
CDR3 protein: CASSPFGVRVSGNTIYF

J gene: TRBJ2-5
clone size: -
V gene: TRBV5-1
CDR3 protein: CASSLNPTGTAQETQYF

J gene: TRBJ2-7
clone size: -
V gene: TRBV2
CDR3 protein: CASRESGTFSYEQYF

J gene: TRBJ1-1
clone size: -
V gene: TRBV6-6
CDR3 protein: CASSQGQGPLEAFF

J gene: TRBJ1-2
clone size: few
V gene: TRBV5-4
CDR3 protein: CASSFRGTNYGYTF

J gene: TRBJ2-5
clone size: -
V gene: TRBV2
CDR3 protein: CASSTPGTSGRVGETQYF

J gene: TRBJ2-5
clone size: -
V gene: TRBV15
CDR3 protein: CATSRGTSGRRLQETQYF

J gene: TRBJ2-3
clone size: -
V gene: TRBV7-6
CDR3 protein: CASSFGQGTDTQYF